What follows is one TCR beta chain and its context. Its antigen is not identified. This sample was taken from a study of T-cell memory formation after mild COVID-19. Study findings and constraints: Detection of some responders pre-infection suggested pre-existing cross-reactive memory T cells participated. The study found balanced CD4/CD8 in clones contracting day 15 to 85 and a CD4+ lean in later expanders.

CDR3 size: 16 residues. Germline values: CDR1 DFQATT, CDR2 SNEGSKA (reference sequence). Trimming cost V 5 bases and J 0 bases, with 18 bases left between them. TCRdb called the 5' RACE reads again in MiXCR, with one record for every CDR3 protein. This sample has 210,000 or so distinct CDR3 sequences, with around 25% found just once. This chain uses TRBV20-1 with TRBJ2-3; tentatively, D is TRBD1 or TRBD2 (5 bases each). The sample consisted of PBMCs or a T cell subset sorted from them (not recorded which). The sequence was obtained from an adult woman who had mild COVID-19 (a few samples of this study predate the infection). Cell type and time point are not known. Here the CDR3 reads CSAAAGTPGSTDTQYF. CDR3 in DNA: TGCAGTGCTGCCGCCGGGACCCCAGGCAGCACAGATACGCAGTATTTT.